One sample yielded the 25 T cell receptor beta chains listed below, sequenced in a study of shared T cell receptors in the human thymus. Sequencing used immunoSEQ multiplex PCR; TCRdb keeps in-frame clones, though not all of them. This repertoire shows 450,000 to 650,000 clones, 78% found once; its top ten account for more than 0.01%. These data were also reused for a study on human thymus T cells.

The source material was thymocytes. These receptors came from a boy under three years old with a congenital heart defect.

Points on this clone: One end of the junction varies from germline; a read error may be responsible. The rearrangement uses TRBV9 and TRBJ2-5, with D perhaps TRBD2 (6 bases). The CDR3 extends over 8 amino acids. CDR1 and CDR2 from the germline V gene are SGDLS and YYNGEE. The CDR3 DNA sequence: TGCGGAGGGGAGACCCAGTACTTC. Translating it yields CGGETQYF.

The chain couples TRBV10-1 to TRBJ2-5; TRBD2 matches 8 bases. Germline V gene sequence: CDR1 WNHNN, CDR2 SYGVQD (reference sequence). Unmatched junction bases numbered 9, after V lost 2 bases and J lost 7 bases. This CDR3 comprises 15 residues. CDR3 residues: CASSEDRGLDTTQYF. In DNA form, the CDR3 reads TGCGCCAGCAGTGAGGACCGGGGACTAGACACGACCCAGTACTTC.

The rearrangement uses TRBV1 and TRBJ2-5; the table's D gene call, TRBD2, was not cross checked with the DNA. TRBV1 is a listed pseudogene. This CDR3 has 15 residues. The CDR3 loop is CTSTRLAEGKETQYF. CDR3 nucleotides: TGCACCAGCACCAGACTAGCGGAAGGAAAAGAGACCCAGTACTTC.

The V call is TRBV6-4, the J call TRBJ2-7; TRBD1 agrees at 8 bases. Germline trimming cut 6 bases from V and 4 bases from J; bases unmatched to any gene: 11. CDR1 and CDR2 (germline): MRHNA, SNTAGT. CDR3 length equals 15 residues. The chain's CDR3 is CASSKTGQGNYEQYF. The CDR3 DNA is TGTGCCAGCAGCAAAACTGGACAGGGCAATTACGAGCAGTACTTC.

The rearrangement links TRBV20-1 to TRBJ2-1, with D perhaps matching TRBD1 (5 bases). The CDR3 sequence is 11 residues long. V was clipped by 1 base and J by 9 bases, with 7 bases between them. Per germline, CDR1 DFQATT and CDR2 SNEGSKA (reference sequence). CDR3 residues: CSARVDSEQFF. The CDR3 DNA follows: TGCAGTGCTAGAGTCGACAGTGAGCAGTTCTTC.

This rearrangement joins TRBV10-3 to TRBJ1-2; possible D gene TRBD1, 6 bases. The CDR3 is 15 amino acids. The germline V gene has CDR1 ENHRY and CDR2 SYGVKD. The ends were cut back, 3 bases at V and 8 bases at J, with 19 bases in the middle. The CDR3 loop reads CAISDLAPDRRGYTF. The CDR3 DNA reads TGTGCCATCAGTGACCTTGCACCCGACAGGCGGGGCTACACCTTC.

The genes are TRBV10-3 and TRBJ1-2; TRBD1 might be the D (5 bases). The V end lost 6 bases, the J end lost 8 bases, and 19 bases lay between the germline ends. The germline gives CDR1 ENHRY, CDR2 SYGVKD. The CDR3 loop spans 14 amino acids. CDR3 in amino acids: CAIRGTALKDGYTF. DNA of the CDR3: TGTGCCATCAGAGGGACTGCTCTTAAGGACGGCTACACCTTC.

Remarks on this clone: This sample also contains other DNA sequences that code for the same CDR3. This chain links TRBV10-1 with TRBJ1-5; D is undetermined. Trimming pared 11 bases from V and 3 bases from J, leaving 29 bases between. CDR1 and CDR2 (germline): WNHNN, SYGVQD (reference sequence). The CDR3 contains 18 residues. The CDR3 DNA sequence: TGCGCCCAGCCCTTGGCCGACTCATGTGGCACACACAATCAGCCCCAGCATTTT. Its protein is CAQPLADSCGTHNQPQHF.

Turning to this clone: This CDR3 is also generated by other DNA sequences in the sample. The chain employs TRBV7-4 and TRBJ1-1; D is ambiguous. Trimming removed 2 bases from V and 1 base from J, with 11 bases in between. This CDR3 region has 15 residues. Germline V lookup: CDR1 SGHVT, CDR2 SQSDAQ. Here the CDR3 DNA reads TGTGCCAGCAGCTTAAACGGCAGGAAGAACACTGAAGCTTTCTTT. It codes for CASSLNGRKNTEAFF.

The chain uses TRBV5-1 and TRBJ2-7, with 8 bases that match TRBD1. With 0 bases clipped from V and 1 base from J, the junction kept 6 bases outside the gene matches. In germline, CDR1 is SGHRS, CDR2 YFSETQ. This CDR3 region has 16 residues. DNA for the CDR3: TGCGCCAGCAGCTTGGACCCTGACAGGGGATCCTACGAGCAGTACTTC. This gives the protein CASSLDPDRGSYEQYF. The full variable domain, in which reference TRBV5-1 and TRBJ2-7 provide the parts outside the CDR3, is KAGVTQTPRYLIKTRGQQVTLSCSPISGHRSVSWYQQTPGQGLQFLFEYFSETQRNKGNFPGRFSGRQFSNSRSEMNVSTLELGDSALYLCASSLDPDRGSYEQYFGPGTRLTVT.

The V call is TRBV19, the J call TRBJ2-1; 16 bases fit TRBD2. The CDR3 totals 16 residues. CDR1 LNHDA and CDR2 SQIVND come from the germline V gene (reference sequence). With 3 bases clipped from V and 6 bases from J, the junction kept 2 bases outside the gene matches. Here the CDR3 reads CASSMGLAGGPNEQFF. The CDR3, as DNA: TGTGCCAGTAGTATGGGACTAGCGGGAGGGCCCAATGAGCAGTTCTTC.

V and J are TRBV28 and TRBJ2-7; D might be TRBD2 (5 bases). The CDR3 runs to 14 residues. Trimming cost V 2 bases and J 0 bases, with 8 bases left between them. Per germline, CDR1 MDHEN and CDR2 SYDVKM. The CDR3, as DNA: TGTGCCAGCAGTTTACCAGCGGCCTCCTACGAGCAGTACTTC. Translated: CASSLPAASYEQYF.

The chain links TRBV4-2 to TRBJ1-3; the D is unclear. Germline V gene sequence: CDR1 LGHNA, CDR2 YNFKEQ. The V end lost 0 bases, the J end lost 0 bases, and 15 bases lay between the germline ends. There are 18 residues in the CDR3. CDR3 region: CASSQDGHRFRSGNTIYF. In DNA form, the CDR3 reads TGTGCCAGCAGCCAAGATGGGCACCGCTTCCGCTCTGGAAACACCATATATTTT.

The chain couples TRBV19 to TRBJ2-6; D gene uncertain. The CDR3 contains 16 residues. The germline V gene encodes CDR1 LNHDA and CDR2 SQIVND (reference sequence). Between the trimmed V and J ends, which lost 3 bases and 1 base, there was a span of 10 bases. DNA of the CDR3: TGTGCCAGTAGTATTGTCGAGCCTTCTGGGGCCAACGTCCTGACTTTC. Translation gives CASSIVEPSGANVLTF.

The CDR3: CASGKTGGSNQPQHF. The CDR3 DNA reads as TGTGCTAGTGGAAAGACAGGGGGAAGCAATCAGCCCCAGCATTTT. The chain carries TRBV12-5 and TRBJ1-5; 9 nucleotides align to TRBD1. The CDR3 is 15 residues long. The J segment lost 1 base and the V segment lost 6 bases, leaving 4 bases of the junction unmatched. Germline V gene lookup returns CDR1 LGHNT and CDR2 FRNRAP.

CDR3 nucleotide sequence: TGTGCCATCAGTGGACAGGGGGAATCCTACGAGCAGTACTTC. Translation: CAISGQGESYEQYF. The chain has TRBV10-3 and TRBJ2-7; 9 bases are shared with TRBD1. V lost 4 bases and J lost 1; bases outside the gene matches: 2. Per germline, CDR1 ENHRY and CDR2 SYGVKD. The length of the CDR3 is 14 residues.

This clone was found a few times. V gene TRBV5-6 combines with J gene TRBJ2-1; 7 positions match TRBD2. The CDR3 is made up of 16 amino acids. Germline loops: CDR1 SGHDT, CDR2 YYEEEE. V was clipped by 1 base and J by 5 bases; unmatched bases: 9. The CDR3 is CASSLNTPSGHNEQFF. The DNA for the CDR3 is TGTGCCAGCAGCTTGAATACTCCTAGCGGCCACAATGAGCAGTTCTTC.

This clone was seen only once. The chain uses TRBV15 and TRBJ2-3; D may be TRBD2 (5 bases). The CDR3 has 16 residues. Germline CDR1 LNHNV, CDR2 YYDKDF (reference sequence). V lost 0 bases and J lost 1, with 11 bases in between. CDR3 in amino acids: CATSREKRRRTDTQYF. Written as DNA, the CDR3 is TGTGCCACCAGCAGAGAAAAGCGGCGGCGCACAGATACGCAGTATTTT.

The chain uses TRBV6-1 and TRBJ1-2; D remains unclear. Trimming stripped 0 bases from V and 7 bases from J, with 6 bases between. The CDR3 runs 12 residues. The germline gives CDR1 MNHNS, CDR2 SASEGT. The CDR3 DNA sequence: TGTGCCAGCAGTGAAGCGGAGGGTGGCTACACCTTC. This encodes CASSEAEGGYTF.

This chain's CDR3 is CASSGPPEPNQNIQYF. CDR3 DNA sequence: TGTGCCAGCAGTGGCCCGCCCGAGCCAAACCAAAACATTCAGTACTTC. The chain recombines TRBV25-1 with TRBJ2-4; D is unresolved. Per the germline V gene, CDR1 is MGHDK and CDR2 is SYGVNS. V was trimmed by 4 bases and J by 5 bases, leaving 18 bases between them. The CDR3 extends over 16 amino acids.

The chain recombines TRBV10-2 with TRBJ1-1; the D is unclear. The V end was cut by 1 base, the J end by 4 bases, with 10 bases between. Per the germline V gene, CDR1 is WSHSY and CDR2 is SAAADI. This CDR3 has 14 amino acids. Written as DNA, the CDR3 is TGCGCCAGCAGTGAGTTCAGGACTGGCACTGAAGCTTTCTTT. It specifies CASSEFRTGTEAFF.

The chain carries TRBV7-2 and TRBJ1-4, with 9 nucleotides matching TRBD1. Germline loops: CDR1 SGHTA, CDR2 FQGNSA. This CDR3 is 19 amino acids long. The V gene end was trimmed by 5 bases and the J gene end by 7 bases; junction bases not matched to a gene: 20. CDR3 sequence reads: CASSLGQGSHKARGEKLFF. CDR3 in DNA: TGTGCCAGCAGCCTGGGACAGGGCAGCCACAAGGCGCGAGGTGAAAAACTGTTTTTT.

The gene calls are TRBV9 and TRBJ2-2; D remains ambiguous. This CDR3 is 14 amino acids long. Trimming pared 6 bases from V and 0 bases from J, leaving 9 bases between. Looked up from germline, CDR1 is SGDLS and CDR2 is YYNGEE. CDR3 nucleotide sequence: TGTGCCAGCACTTACGACTCGAACACCGGGGAGCTGTTTTTT. The encoded protein is CASTYDSNTGELFF.

The chain carries TRBV6-6 and TRBJ2-7; 7 bases line up with TRBD2. The J segment lost 7 bases and the V segment lost 2 bases, leaving 5 bases of the junction unmatched. Germline V CDR1 and CDR2: MNHNY, SVGAGI (reference sequence). The length of the CDR3 is 13 residues. The CDR3 sequence: CASSYAGELEQYF. The CDR3 DNA sequence: TGTGCCAGCAGTTACGCGGGAGAGTTAGAGCAGTACTTC.

The chain recombines TRBV5-4 with TRBJ2-5; TRBD2 matches at 16 bases. The CDR3 covers 19 residues. V trimming: 3 bases; J trimming: 2 bases; junction bases outside the gene matches: 10. Germline V CDR1 and CDR2: SGHNT, YYREEE (reference sequence). CDR3 sequence reads: CASSCLTGTSGRGQETQYF. DNA for the CDR3: TGTGCCAGCAGCTGTCTCACCGGGACTAGCGGGAGGGGGCAAGAGACCCAGTACTTC.